This T cell receptor beta chain was profiled in a study of cytomegalovirus exposure and HLA in healthy donors (dated by TCRdb to 2017 to 2019). In the study overall: An earlier analysis of several hundred of the donors reported 250 to 300 Gb of sequence data and some 120 million unique TCR beta sequences from 190 million or so T cells. An early release that covered more than 550 HLA-typed donors contained approximately 300 gigabases of sequencing data and 75 million to 100 million unique TCR sequences. The genetic ancestry cluster associated with self-reported Caucasian donors included 81% of the roughly 380 genotyped donors. The study was designed to test whether signatures of past pathogen exposure could be identified by cataloging public T cell receptors. The study used immunosequencing to profile the T cell repertoires of hundreds of subjects and linked those repertoires to cytomegalovirus serostatus. A separate validation cohort of over 95 different subjects was used in addition to the roughly 670-subject first cohort. To predict cytomegalovirus infection status, the study combined high-throughput TCR immunosequencing, statistical association of individual TCRs with disease status, and machine learning. In a later analysis, previously published TCR beta repertoires from 550 to 750 donors were re-analyzed and high-resolution HLA genotyping was added so that TCR occurrence patterns could be studied. Rather than using new phenotypic data, the later analysis identified candidate immune exposures from TCR beta sequences and from how often those sequences occurred across donors. An earlier analysis of several hundred of the donors applied high-throughput TCR beta sequencing to assess whether each TCR beta V gene segment acted as functional or pseudogenic. Donor age, sex, ethnicity and CMV serostatus were compiled together with the repertoire data. A later genetic analysis used genome-wide SNP genotypes for about 60% of the roughly 700 donors, treating that subset as a discovery cohort. All discovery cohort repertoires had been generated on a single sequencing platform. Both class I and class II loci were covered by HLA typing, at four-digit resolution. The number of typed donors differed by locus: about 629-630 for A, B, C, DRB1 and DQB1; 522 for DQA1; about 600 for DPA1; and about 450 for DPB1. Four to six DR-DQ haplotypes were handled as single units for association and clustering, since linkage in the cohort was strong. Among 398 genotyped donors of the cohort, an average of about 240,000 unique TCR beta nucleotide sequences was sequenced per donor, of which about 19% were non-productive. Study-wide findings and limitations: A total of 150 or so TCR beta chains were listed by the study as associated with cytomegalovirus. This cohort had only TCR beta chains sequenced, and the lack of alpha or paired-chain data limited which features could be detected. Most TCR sequences were seen in very few donors, while some public TCRs were found in many individuals. For the cohort, immune exposure information was limited to CMV serostatus. In vitro tests confirmed that a few of the cytomegalovirus-associated TCR beta chains recognize cytomegalovirus antigens. A cluster of highly shared sequence variants was judged likely to represent a technical artifact of the sequencing pipeline. In an earlier analysis of under 600 of the donors, most TCR beta V segments were observed in productive rearrangements about 87% or about 30% of the time, broadly matching IMGT annotations. A later analysis found that TCR association rates varied across HLA loci, with DRB1 alleles showing the most associated TCRs and HLA-C alleles the fewest. A further reported finding was that TCR beta sequences accurately predicted the HLA-A and HLA-B alleles for most subjects in the first cohort. Because some donors lacked HLA typing at each locus, the association tests relied only on the typed subset. According to the authors, the approach could potentially be generalized to other disease states and immunological phenotypes. In both the original and validation cohorts, the classifier was reported to diagnose cytomegalovirus status with high specificity and sensitivity. In a later analysis, around 15,000 TCR beta sequences were associated with specific HLA alleles at a false discovery rate of 0.05. Linkage disequilibrium might explain the correlated functional status among segregating V segments, but an unknown experimental factor could not be ruled out. When HLA alleles, especially DR and DQ, strongly co-occurred, attributing TCR associations to individual alleles was difficult. The 87-base-pair reads could not distinguish some IMGT-functional V segments, including TRBV6-2 and TRBV6-3, so those segments were excluded. V-gene and J-gene trimming of TCR beta chains was associated with a missense DCLRE1C variant in a later genetic analysis, and the association was replicated in an independent cohort. A later analysis found that most CMV-associated TCR beta chains appeared HLA-restricted, with HLA associations seemingly driven largely by CMV exposure. According to a later analysis, parvovirus B19, influenza, CMV and Epstein-Barr virus appeared linked to several top co-occurrence clusters. Presence/absence analyses assumed roughly uniform sequencing depth across donors, an assumption that may not hold. Because counts were too low, roughly 17 rarely observed V segments, including chromosome 9 orphons, were left out of the earlier analysis of about 620 of the donors. According to a later genetic analysis, donors in an Asian-associated ancestry cluster had fewer N-insertions in productive TCRs than the approximately 710-donor mean. Compared with equally common non-associated chains, HLA-associated TCR beta chains in a later analysis were more clonally expanded and had lower generation probabilities.

CDR1 DFQATT and CDR2 SNEGSKA are derived from the germline V gene (reference sequence). The V end loses 7 bases and the J end loses 3 bases, and a stretch of 10 bases separates them. The CDR3 covers 11 residues, taking in both the cysteine and the phenylalanine. Only the CDR3 part of the read is kept: 33 bases, read in frame from the first base. The cohort was made up of approximately 670 healthy bone marrow donors. At the time of sampling, all cohort members were nominally healthy, though unrecorded immune exposures were likely present. The donor tested CMV seropositive and was one of the 289 seropositive cohort members. Each donor provided a peripheral blood sample, and peripheral blood mononuclear cells were used for TCR beta sequencing. The Qiagen DNeasy Blood Extraction Kit was used to extract genomic DNA from the blood cell samples. Notes on this clone: The antigen it binds to is not known. Base qualities are not recorded, but no much larger clone differs from it by a single base.

Library preparation was by the immunoSEQ multiplex PCR assay. A mixture of 60 forward primers for TCR Vbeta segments and 13 reverse primers for TCR Jbeta segments was used in the multiplex PCR. The CDR3 region of rearranged TCR beta genes was amplified from genomic DNA with a multiplex PCR assay. On the Illumina HiSeq System, the amplified TCR beta libraries were sequenced as 87-base-pair reads. From the authors' description of their analysis: A later analysis counted 65 million to 90 million unique TCR beta chains across the 550 to 750 repertoires, and some 11 million of these chains were shared by at least two donors. To remove PCR and sequencing errors, raw reads were error-corrected and collapsed into unique sequences using a nearest-neighbor algorithm that merged closely related sequences. Alignment of CDR3 sequences to IMGT reference sequences was used to assign V, D and J gene segments. For a sequence to be retained, at least a six-nucleotide match to both a V gene segment and a J gene segment was required. Rearrangements were called productive when the CDR3 lacked stop codons and stayed in frame with V and J; all others were non-productive. Following IMGT convention, CDR3 was defined as the stretch from the second conserved V-encoded cysteine up to the conserved J-encoded phenylalanine. In an earlier analysis of around 540 of the donors, sequences lacking an unambiguous match to a single V gene segment were excluded. An earlier analysis of about 600 of the donors called V segments functional above 56.7% productive rearrangements and segregating when the between-donor standard deviation exceeded 5%. To diagnose cytomegalovirus status from the catalog of TCR beta chain sequences, a statistical classification framework was built. In a later analysis, TCR nucleotide sequences were compared against IMGT/GENE-DB human TR gene sequences so that V and J genes could be assigned. Using the TCRdist pipeline, a later analysis assigned CDR3 sequences along with most-parsimonious VDJ recombination scenarios. In a later analysis, each TCR beta chain was defined by its CDR3 amino acid sequence together with its V-gene family, and reads lacking a unique V-gene family were excluded. In a later analysis, around 600 highly shared, low-generation-probability nucleotide sequences were removed to address suspected cross-contamination and a sequencing artifact. A later analysis calculated a clonal expansion index for each public chain from normalized within-repertoire ranks of inferred template counts. Generation probabilities in a later analysis came from a VDJ recombination model fitted to out-of-frame rearrangements, and those results were checked against IGoR. Hypergeometric tests were used in a later analysis to score TCR-TCR, TCR-HLA and TCR-CMV co-occurrence, with a repertoire-size bias correction applied to the TCR pairs. A later analysis estimated false discovery rates by permuting HLA or CMV assignments 20 times. In a later analysis, co-occurring TCRs were grouped with DBSCAN, and TCRdist sequence similarity was added when clustering was performed within HLA-allele-positive subsets. Repertoires with fewer than 30,000 or more than 120,000 public chains were left out of co-occurrence clustering, as were five repertoires with anomalous nucleotide sharing. Sourced from immuneACCESS, this table was stored by TCRdb with only in-frame sequences that have V and J called. A share of the clones is absent; for the studies checked, an unresolved V gene accounts for under half, and the remainder has no known explanation. V, J and clone size derive from that table, while D and trimming were established from the DNA sequence. The sample profile shows 200,000 or so clones; 75% to 80% of them were found once. The biggest ten clones account for about 5.6% of the sample.

Sequencing input: PBMCs. The V and J genes are TRBV20-1 and TRBJ2-7; a weak D assignment points to TRBD1 (6 bases agree). This receptor was identified in a woman in her 30s in good health and CMV-seropositive. For the CDR3, the sequence is CSGRTDYEQYF. The nucleotide sequence is given as TGCAGTGGTCGGACAGACTACGAGCAGTACTTC.